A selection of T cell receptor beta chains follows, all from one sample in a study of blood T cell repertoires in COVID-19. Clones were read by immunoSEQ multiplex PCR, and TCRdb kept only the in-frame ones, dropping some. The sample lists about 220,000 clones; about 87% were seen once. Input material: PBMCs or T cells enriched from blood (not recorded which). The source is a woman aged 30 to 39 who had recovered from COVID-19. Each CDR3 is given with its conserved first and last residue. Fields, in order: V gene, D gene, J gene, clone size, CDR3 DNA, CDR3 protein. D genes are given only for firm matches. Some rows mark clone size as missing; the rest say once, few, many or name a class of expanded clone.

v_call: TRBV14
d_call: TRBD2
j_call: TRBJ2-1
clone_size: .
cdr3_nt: TGTGCCAGCAGCGGAACCGGACTAGCGGGGGGCCAGTTCTTC
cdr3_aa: CASSGTGLAGGQFF

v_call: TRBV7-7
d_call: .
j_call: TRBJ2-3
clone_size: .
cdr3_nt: TGTGCTAGCTCCAAGGGGGGGCTGGGAGATACGCAGTATTTT
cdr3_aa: CASSKGGLGDTQYF

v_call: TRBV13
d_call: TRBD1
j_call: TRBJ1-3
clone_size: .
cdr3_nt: TGTGCCAGCAGCTCTGGGACAGGGGAGGACTCTGGAAACACCATATATTTT
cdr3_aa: CASSSGTGEDSGNTIYF

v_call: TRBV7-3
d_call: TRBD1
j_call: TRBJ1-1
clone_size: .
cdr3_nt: TGTGCCAGCAGCTTAAATGGAGGGGGCGGGACTGAAGCTTTCTTT
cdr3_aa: CASSLNGGGGTEAFF

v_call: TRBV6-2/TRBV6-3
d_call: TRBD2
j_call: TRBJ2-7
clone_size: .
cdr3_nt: TGTGCCAGCAGTTCCCTCCCAGGGCTGGGGGGGTACGAGCAGTACTTC
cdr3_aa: CASSSLPGLGGYEQYF

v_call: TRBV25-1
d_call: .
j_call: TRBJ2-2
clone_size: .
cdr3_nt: TGTGCCAGCAGTGAATACAGGGTAAACGGGGAGCTGTTTTTT
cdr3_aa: CASSEYRVNGELFF

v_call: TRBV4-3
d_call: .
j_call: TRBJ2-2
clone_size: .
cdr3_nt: TGCGCCAGCAGCCTACGCCTAGCTAGTGCCGGGGAGCTGTTTTTT
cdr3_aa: CASSLRLASAGELFF

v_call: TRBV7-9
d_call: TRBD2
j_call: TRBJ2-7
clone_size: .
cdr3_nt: TGTGCCAGCAGCTTGCGGACAGAAGCGGGGGGAAATTACGAGCAGTACTTC
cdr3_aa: CASSLRTEAGGNYEQYF

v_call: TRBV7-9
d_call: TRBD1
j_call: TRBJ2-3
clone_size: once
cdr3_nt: TGTGCCAGCAGCTTAGCGATAGGACAGGGAAGCACAGATACGCAGTATTTT
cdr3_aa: CASSLAIGQGSTDTQYF

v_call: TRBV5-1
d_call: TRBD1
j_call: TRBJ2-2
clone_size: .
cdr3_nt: TGCGCCAGCAGCCCCAGGGGGCCGGGCACCGGGGAGCTGTTTTTT
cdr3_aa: CASSPRGPGTGELFF

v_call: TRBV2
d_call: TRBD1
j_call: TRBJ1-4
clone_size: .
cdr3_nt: TGTGCCAGCAGTGGGACAGGGGGCCTTAATGAAAAACTGTTTTTT
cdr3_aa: CASSGTGGLNEKLFF

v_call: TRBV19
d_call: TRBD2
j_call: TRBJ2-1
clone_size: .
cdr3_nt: TGTGCCACAAAGATACACCGGACTAGCGGGGATTCCTACAATGAGCAGTTCTTC
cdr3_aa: CATKIHRTSGDSYNEQFF

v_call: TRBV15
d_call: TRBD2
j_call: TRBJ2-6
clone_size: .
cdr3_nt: TGTGCCACCTCTTGGATGAGCGGGGGTGCTGGGGCCAACGTCCTGACTTTC
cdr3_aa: CATSWMSGGAGANVLTF

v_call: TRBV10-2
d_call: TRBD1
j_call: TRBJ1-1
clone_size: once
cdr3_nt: TGCGCCAGCAGAGGGGGCCTCACGGCTTTCTTT
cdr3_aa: CASRGGLTAFF

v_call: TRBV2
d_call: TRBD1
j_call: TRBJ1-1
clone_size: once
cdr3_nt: TGTGCCAGCAGTTCTGACAGGGGGAACACTGAAGCTTTCTTT
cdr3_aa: CASSSDRGNTEAFF

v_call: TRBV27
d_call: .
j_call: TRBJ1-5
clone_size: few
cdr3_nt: TGTGCCAGCAGTACGCGCCCGCCCTTGCCCGACAGGAACGATCAGCCCCAGCATTTT
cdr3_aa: CASSTRPPLPDRNDQPQHF

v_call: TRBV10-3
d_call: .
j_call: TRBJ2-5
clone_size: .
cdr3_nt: TGTGCCATCAGTGAACTACTAGAGGAGACCCAGTACTTC
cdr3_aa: CAISELLEETQYF

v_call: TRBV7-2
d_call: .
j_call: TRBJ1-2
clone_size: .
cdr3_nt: TGTGCCAGCAGCTCTCCGGAGACAGTGCCCTATCCTGGCTACACCTTC
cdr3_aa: CASSSPETVPYPGYTF

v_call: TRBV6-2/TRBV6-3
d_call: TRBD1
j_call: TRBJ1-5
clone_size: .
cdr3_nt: TGTGCCAGCAGTTACTCGAAAGGAGGGGCAGGGGGAAGCAATCAGCCCCAGCATTTT
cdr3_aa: CASSYSKGGAGGSNQPQHF

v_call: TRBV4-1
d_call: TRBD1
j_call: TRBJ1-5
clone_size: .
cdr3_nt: TGCGCCAGCAGCCAGGACAGGGTAGGAGGTCAGCCCCAGCATTTT
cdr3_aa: CASSQDRVGGQPQHF

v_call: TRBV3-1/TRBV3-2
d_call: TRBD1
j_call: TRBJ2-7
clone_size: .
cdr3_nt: TGTGCCAGCAGCCCGGGACAGTTCTTAGTCTACGAGCAGTACTTC
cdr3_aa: CASSPGQFLVYEQYF

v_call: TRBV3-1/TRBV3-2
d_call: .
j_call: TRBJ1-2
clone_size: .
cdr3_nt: TGTGCCAGCAGCCCCGTTCTAGAGGGAGGCTACACCTTC
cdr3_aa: CASSPVLEGGYTF

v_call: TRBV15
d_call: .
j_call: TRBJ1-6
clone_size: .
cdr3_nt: TGTGCCACCAGGCTCTTGGACAACTATAATTCACCCCTCCACTTT
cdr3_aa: CATRLLDNYNSPLHF

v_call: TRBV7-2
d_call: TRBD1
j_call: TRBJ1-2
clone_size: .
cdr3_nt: TGTGCCAGCAGCGTGGGACAGGGGGCGCGTGGCTACACCTTC
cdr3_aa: CASSVGQGARGYTF

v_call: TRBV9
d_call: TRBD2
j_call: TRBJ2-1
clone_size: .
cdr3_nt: TGTGCCAGCAGCGTATCCCCTGACGGGGGGGTCAATGAGCAGTTCTTC
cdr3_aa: CASSVSPDGGVNEQFF

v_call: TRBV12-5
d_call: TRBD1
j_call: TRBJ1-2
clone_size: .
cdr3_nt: TGTGCTAGTGGAACGACAGGGGGAGAAGGCTACACCTTC
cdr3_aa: CASGTTGGEGYTF

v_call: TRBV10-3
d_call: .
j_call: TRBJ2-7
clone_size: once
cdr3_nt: TGTGCCACGACGAACCGGGATTCCCCCTACGAGCAGTACTTC
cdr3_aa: CATTNRDSPYEQYF

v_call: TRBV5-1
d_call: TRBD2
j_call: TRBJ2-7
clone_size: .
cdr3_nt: TGCGCCAGCAGCCTGAGGGGCGAGACAGCGGGATCGTACGAGCAGTACTTC
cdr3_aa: CASSLRGETAGSYEQYF

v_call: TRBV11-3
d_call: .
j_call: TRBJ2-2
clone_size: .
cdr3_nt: TGTGCCAGCAGTACGACAGGTTACGGGGAGCTGTTTTTT
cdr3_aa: CASSTTGYGELFF

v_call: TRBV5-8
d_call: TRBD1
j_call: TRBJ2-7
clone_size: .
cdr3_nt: TGTGCCAGCAGCATCCGGGGAGCACGGGACAGGGGTTTAGAGCAGTACTTC
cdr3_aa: CASSIRGARDRGLEQYF

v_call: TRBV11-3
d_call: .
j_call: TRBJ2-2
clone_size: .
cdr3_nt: TGTGCCAGCAGCCGACGGGGGGCCTCTACCGGGGAGCTGTTTTTT
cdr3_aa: CASSRRGASTGELFF

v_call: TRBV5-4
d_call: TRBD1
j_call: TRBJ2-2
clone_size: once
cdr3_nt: TGTGCCAGCAGCCCCGGACAGGGGCCGGGAACCGGGGAGCTGTTTTTT
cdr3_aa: CASSPGQGPGTGELFF

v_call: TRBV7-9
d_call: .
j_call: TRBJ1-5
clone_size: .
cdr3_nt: TGTGCCAGCAGCTATGGATTAGGGGATCAGCCCCAGCATTTT
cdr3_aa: CASSYGLGDQPQHF

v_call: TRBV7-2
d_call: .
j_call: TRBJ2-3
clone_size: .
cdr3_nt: TGTGCCAGCAGCTTAGAACAGGGTTCAGATACGCAGTATTTT
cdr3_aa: CASSLEQGSDTQYF

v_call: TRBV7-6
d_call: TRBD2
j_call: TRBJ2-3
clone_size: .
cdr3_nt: TGTGCCAGCAGCTCTAGCGGGGCTAGCACAGATACGCAGTATTTT
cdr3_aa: CASSSSGASTDTQYF

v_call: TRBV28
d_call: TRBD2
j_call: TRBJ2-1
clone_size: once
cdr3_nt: TGTGCCAGCAGTTACGGGGGGGGCCCATACAATGAGCAGTTCTTC
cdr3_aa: CASSYGGGPYNEQFF

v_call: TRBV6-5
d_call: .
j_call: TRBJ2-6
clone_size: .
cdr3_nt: TGTGCCAGCAGTTACTCGACTAGGGGGGCCAACGTCCTGACTTTC
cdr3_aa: CASSYSTRGANVLTF

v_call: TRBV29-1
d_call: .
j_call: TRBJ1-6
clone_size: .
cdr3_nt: TGCAGCGTTGCGTCTACAGCCTCCCAAAATTCACCCCTCCACTTT
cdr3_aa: CSVASTASQNSPLHF

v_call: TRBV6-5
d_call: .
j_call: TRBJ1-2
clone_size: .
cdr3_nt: TGTGCCAGCAGTCGAACAGGGAACTATGGCTACACCTTC
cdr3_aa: CASSRTGNYGYTF

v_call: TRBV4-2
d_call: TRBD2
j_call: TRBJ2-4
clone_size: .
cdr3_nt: TGTGCCAGCAGCCAGAAAGGAACTAGCGAAAACATTCAGTACTTC
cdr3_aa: CASSQKGTSENIQYF

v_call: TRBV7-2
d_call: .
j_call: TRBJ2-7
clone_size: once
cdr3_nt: TGTGCCAGCAGCCCGGGCCGGGACAAGGGTTTCTACGAGCAGTACTTC
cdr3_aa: CASSPGRDKGFYEQYF

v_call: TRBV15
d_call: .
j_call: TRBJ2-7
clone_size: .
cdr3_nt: TGTGCCACCAGCAGAATCCCGGGACTGACCTGGGAGCAGTACTTC
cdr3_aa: CATSRIPGLTWEQYF

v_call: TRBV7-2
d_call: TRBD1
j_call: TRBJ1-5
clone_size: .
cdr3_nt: TGTGCCAGCAGCAGACAGGGCCTGAATCAGCCCCAGCATTTT
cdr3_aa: CASSRQGLNQPQHF

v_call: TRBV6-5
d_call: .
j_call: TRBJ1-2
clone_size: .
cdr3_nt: TGTGCCAGCAGAGGCGGAAACTATGGCTACACCTTC
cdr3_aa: CASRGGNYGYTF

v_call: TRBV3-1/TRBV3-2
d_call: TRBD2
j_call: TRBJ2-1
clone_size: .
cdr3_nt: TGTGCCAGCAGCCAAGATCTCGCGGGGGGGAACAATGAGCAGTTCTTC
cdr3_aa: CASSQDLAGGNNEQFF

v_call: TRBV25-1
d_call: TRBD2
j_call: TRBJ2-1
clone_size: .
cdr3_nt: TGTGCCACCCGGACTAGCGGGGGCCACAATGAGCAGTTCTTC
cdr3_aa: CATRTSGGHNEQFF

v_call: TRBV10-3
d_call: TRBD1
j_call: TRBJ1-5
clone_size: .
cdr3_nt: TGTGCCATCAGTGTCGGACAGGGCGGCAATCAGCCCCAGCATTTT
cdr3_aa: CAISVGQGGNQPQHF

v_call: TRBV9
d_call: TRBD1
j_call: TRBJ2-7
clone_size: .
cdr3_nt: TGTGCCAGCAGCCCAGGGGGCTCTCCGGGCGAGCAGTACTTC
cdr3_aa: CASSPGGSPGEQYF

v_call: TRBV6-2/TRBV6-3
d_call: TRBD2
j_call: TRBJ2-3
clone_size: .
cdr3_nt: TGTGCCAGCAGCCCTAACCCGTCGGCGGGGGGGCCAGATACGCAGTATTTT
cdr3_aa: CASSPNPSAGGPDTQYF

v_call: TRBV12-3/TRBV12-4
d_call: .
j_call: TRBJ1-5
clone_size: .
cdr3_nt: TGTGCCAGCGGAAGAGGCCTGGATCAGCCCCAGCATTTT
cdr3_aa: CASGRGLDQPQHF

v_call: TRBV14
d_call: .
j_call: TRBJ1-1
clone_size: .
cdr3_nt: TGTGCCAGCAGCTCCGGGGTGAACACTGAAGCTTTCTTT
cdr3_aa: CASSSGVNTEAFF

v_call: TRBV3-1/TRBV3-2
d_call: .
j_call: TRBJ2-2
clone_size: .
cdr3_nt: TGTGCCAGTGGACACAACACCGGGGAGCTGTTTTTT
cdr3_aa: CASGHNTGELFF

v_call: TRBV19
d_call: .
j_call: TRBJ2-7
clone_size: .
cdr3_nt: TGTGCCAGTAACATGGGGGGAGACACTTACGAGCAGTACTTC
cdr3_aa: CASNMGGDTYEQYF

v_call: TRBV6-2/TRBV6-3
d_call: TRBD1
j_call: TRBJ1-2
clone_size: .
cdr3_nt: TGTGCCAGCAGATACTCAGGGGGCGGCTACACCTTC
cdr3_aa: CASRYSGGGYTF

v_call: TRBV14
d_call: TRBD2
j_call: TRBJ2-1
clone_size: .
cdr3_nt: TGTGCCAGCAACCCTAGGGGGAGCGGGGGCAACAATGAGCAGTTCTTC
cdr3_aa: CASNPRGSGGNNEQFF